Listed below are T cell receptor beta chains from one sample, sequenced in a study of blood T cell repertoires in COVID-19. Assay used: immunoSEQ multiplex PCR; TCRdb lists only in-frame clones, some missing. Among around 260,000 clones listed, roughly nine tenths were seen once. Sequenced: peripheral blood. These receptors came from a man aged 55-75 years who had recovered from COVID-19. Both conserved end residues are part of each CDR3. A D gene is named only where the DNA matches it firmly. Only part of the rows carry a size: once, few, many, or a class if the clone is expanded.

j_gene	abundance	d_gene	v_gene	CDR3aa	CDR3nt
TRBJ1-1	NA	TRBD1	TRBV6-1	CASREGQANTEAFF	TGTGCCAGCAGGGAAGGACAGGCGAACACTGAAGCTTTCTTT
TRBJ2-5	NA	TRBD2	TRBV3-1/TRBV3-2	CASSQAFLAGGRGGETQYF	TGTGCCAGCAGCCAAGCATTCCTAGCGGGGGGCCGGGGAGGAGAGACCCAGTACTTC
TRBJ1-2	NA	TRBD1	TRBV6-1	CASSEVQGTYGYTF	TGTGCCAGCAGTGAAGTACAGGGGACCTATGGCTACACCTTC
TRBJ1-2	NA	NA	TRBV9	CASSASSGYGYTF	TGTGCCAGCAGCGCTTCCTCGGGGTATGGCTACACCTTC
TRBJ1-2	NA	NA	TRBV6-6	CASSLSRGADYGYTF	TGTGCCAGCAGTTTAAGTCGGGGGGCTGACTATGGCTACACCTTC
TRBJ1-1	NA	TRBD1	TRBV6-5	CASSPSTGGLTEAFF	TGTGCCAGCAGTCCTAGTACAGGGGGCCTCACTGAAGCTTTCTTT
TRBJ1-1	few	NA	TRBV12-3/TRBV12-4	CASTRGVIAEAFF	TGTGCCAGCACCCGAGGCGTGATAGCTGAAGCTTTCTTT
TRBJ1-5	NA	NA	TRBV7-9	CASSSFQGNSNQPQHF	TGTGCCAGCAGCTCCTTTCAGGGAAATAGCAATCAGCCCCAGCATTTT
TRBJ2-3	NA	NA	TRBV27	CASSPPGAGVFWADTQYF	TGTGCCAGCTCTCCTCCGGGCGCGGGTGTATTCTGGGCAGATACGCAGTATTTT
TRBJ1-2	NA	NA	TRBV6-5	CASTLGRMNYGYTF	TGTGCCAGCACCCTCGGGAGGATGAACTATGGCTACACCTTC
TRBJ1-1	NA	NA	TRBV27	CASSPGPNTEAFF	TGTGCCAGCAGTCCAGGGCCGAACACTGAAGCTTTCTTT
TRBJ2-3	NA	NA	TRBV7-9	CASSLVNTDTQYF	TGTGCCAGCAGTCTAGTAAACACAGATACGCAGTATTTT
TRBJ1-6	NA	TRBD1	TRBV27	CASSTPGQGSSYNSPLHF	TGTGCCAGCAGTACACCGGGACAGGGGTCCTCCTATAATTCACCCCTCCACTTT
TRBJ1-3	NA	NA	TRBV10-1	CASRWKGSIKSGNTIYF	TGCGCCAGCAGATGGAAGGGGTCTATCAAATCTGGAAACACCATATATTTT
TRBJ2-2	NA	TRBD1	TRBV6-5	CASKGQGGPGELFF	TGTGCCAGCAAGGGACAGGGAGGACCCGGGGAGCTGTTTTTT
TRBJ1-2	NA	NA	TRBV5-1	CASSLKETPNYGYTF	TGCGCCAGCAGCTTGAAAGAAACTCCTAACTATGGCTACACCTTC
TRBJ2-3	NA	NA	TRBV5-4	CASSSFGGADTQYF	TGTGCCAGCAGCTCCTTCGGGGGAGCAGATACGCAGTATTTT
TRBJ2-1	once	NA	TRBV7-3	CASSLTGGLSNEQFF	TGTGCCAGCAGCTTAACTGGGGGACTGTCTAATGAGCAGTTCTTC
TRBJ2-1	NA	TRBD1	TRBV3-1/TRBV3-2	CASSQVFRDRHNEQFF	TGTGCCAGCAGCCAAGTATTCCGGGACAGGCACAATGAGCAGTTCTTC
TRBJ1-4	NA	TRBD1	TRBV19	CASSPRGDRSNEKLFF	TGTGCCAGTAGTCCTAGGGGGGACAGATCTAATGAAAAACTGTTTTTT
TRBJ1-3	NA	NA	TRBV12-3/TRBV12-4	CASSFGSTIYF	TGTGCCAGCAGTTTCGGGAGCACCATATATTTT
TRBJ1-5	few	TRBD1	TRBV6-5	CASRTGIQPQHF	TGTGCCAGCAGGACAGGGATTCAGCCCCAGCATTTT
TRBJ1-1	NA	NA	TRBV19	CASTHGVNTEAFF	TGTGCCAGTACCCATGGAGTGAACACTGAAGCTTTCTTT
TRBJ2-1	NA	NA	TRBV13	CASSSPESSYNEQFF	TGTGCCAGCAGCTCCCCGGAGAGCTCCTACAATGAGCAGTTCTTC
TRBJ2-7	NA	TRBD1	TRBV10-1	CASSSGTEGYEQYF	TGCGCCAGCAGCTCCGGGACAGAGGGCTACGAGCAGTACTTC
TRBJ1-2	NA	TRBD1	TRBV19	CASSRDRPNYGYTF	TGTGCCAGTAGTAGGGACAGGCCGAACTATGGCTACACCTTC
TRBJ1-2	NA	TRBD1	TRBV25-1	CASSEEGARGYTF	TGTGCCAGCAGTGAGGAGGGGGCGCGCGGCTACACCTTC
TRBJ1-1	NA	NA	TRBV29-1	CSAAPLGGVEAFF	TGCAGCGCCGCCCCTCTGGGGGGGGTGGAAGCTTTCTTT
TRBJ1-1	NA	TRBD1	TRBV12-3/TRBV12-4	CASSRDRGKAFF	TGTGCCAGCAGCCGGGACAGGGGAAAAGCTTTCTTT
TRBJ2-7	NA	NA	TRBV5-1	CASSWTGGAEQYF	TGCGCCAGCAGCTGGACGGGGGGCGCCGAGCAGTACTTC
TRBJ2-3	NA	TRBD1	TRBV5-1	CASSNDRGSTDTQYF	TGCGCCAGCAGCAACGACAGGGGGAGCACAGATACGCAGTATTTT
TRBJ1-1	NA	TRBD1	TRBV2	CARTARGLRVEAFF	TGTGCCAGAACCGCGAGGGGGCTACGGGTTGAAGCTTTCTTT
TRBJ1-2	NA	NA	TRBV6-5	CASFRVNYGYTF	TGTGCCAGCTTCCGGGTTAACTATGGCTACACCTTC
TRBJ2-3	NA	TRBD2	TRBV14	CASSQVSGVSTDTQYF	TGTGCCAGCAGCCAAGTTAGCGGGGTTAGCACAGATACGCAGTATTTT
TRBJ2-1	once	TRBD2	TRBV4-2	CASSQASGVGDEQFF	TGTGCCAGCAGCCAAGCGAGCGGGGTCGGGGATGAGCAGTTCTTC
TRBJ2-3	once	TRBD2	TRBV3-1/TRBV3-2	CASSSQLAGGTDTQYF	TGTGCCAGCAGCTCCCAACTAGCGGGGGGCACAGATACGCAGTATTTT
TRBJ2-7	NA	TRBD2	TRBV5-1	CASSGTSGSYEQYF	TGCGCCAGCAGTGGTACTAGCGGTTCCTACGAGCAGTACTTC
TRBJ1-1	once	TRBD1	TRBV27	CASSSGQGMNTEAFF	TGTGCCAGCAGTTCGGGACAGGGGATGAACACTGAAGCTTTCTTT
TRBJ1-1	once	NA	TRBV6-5	CASSYSWGGNTEAFF	TGTGCCAGCAGTTACTCGTGGGGGGGGAACACTGAAGCTTTCTTT
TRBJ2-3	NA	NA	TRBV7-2	CASLSWAISTDTQYF	TGTGCCAGCTTATCTTGGGCTATAAGCACAGATACGCAGTATTTT
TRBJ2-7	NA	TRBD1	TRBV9	CASSISRDREAHEQYF	TGTGCCAGCAGCATTAGCCGGGACAGGGAAGCCCACGAGCAGTACTTC
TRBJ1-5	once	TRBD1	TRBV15	CATSRDFGTVNQPQHF	TGTGCCACCAGCAGAGATTTCGGGACAGTCAATCAGCCCCAGCATTTT
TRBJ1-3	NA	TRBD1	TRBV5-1	CASSLGQGGFGNTIYF	TGCGCCAGCAGCTTGGGACAGGGAGGCTTTGGAAACACCATATATTTT
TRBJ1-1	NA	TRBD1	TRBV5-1	CASSTGTGGNRNTEAFF	TGCGCCAGCAGCACCGGGACAGGGGGGAACCGGAACACTGAAGCTTTCTTT
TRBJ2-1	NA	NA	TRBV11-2	CASSLQGGNEQFF	TGTGCCAGCAGCTTACAGGGTGGGAATGAGCAGTTCTTC
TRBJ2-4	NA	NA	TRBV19	CASSLNTRARDIQYF	TGTGCCAGTAGTCTCAACACCAGGGCAAGGGACATTCAGTACTTC
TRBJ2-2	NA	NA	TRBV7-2	CASSLAGGTGSGELFF	TGTGCCAGCAGCTTAGCGGGGGGTACAGGCAGCGGGGAGCTGTTTTTT
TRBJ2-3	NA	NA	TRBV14	CASSQGSGSTDTQYF	TGTGCCAGCAGCCAAGGTTCCGGTAGCACAGATACGCAGTATTTT
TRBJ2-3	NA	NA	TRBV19	CASSAYSTDTQYF	TGTGCCAGTAGTGCCTACAGCACAGATACGCAGTATTTT
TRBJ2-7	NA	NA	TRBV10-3	CAISESKSLHSRYEQYF	TGTGCCATCAGTGAGTCGAAGTCCCTCCATTCTAGATACGAGCAGTACTTC
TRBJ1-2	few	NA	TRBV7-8	CASSLSVPGYGYTF	TGTGCCAGCAGCTTATCGGTGCCTGGCTATGGCTACACCTTC